The rows below give T cell receptor beta chains drawn from one sample of a study of technical replicates of blood from a few donors. Sequencing used immunoSEQ multiplex PCR; TCRdb keeps in-frame clones, though not all of them. The table lists about 56,000 clones, around 96% of them singletons. Source material: PBMCs. These receptors came from a human donor in good health. Some clones in this sample may be carry-over from other donors' samples. Both conserved end residues are part of each CDR3. A D gene is named only where the DNA matches it firmly. Clone size, where shown, is once, few, many, or a class for clones that have expanded.

size	V	J	D	CDR3	DNA
-	TRBV6-5	TRBJ2-3	-	CASSYSGRRTDTQYF	TGTGCCAGCAGTTACTCGGGCAGGAGGACAGATACGCAGTATTTT
few	TRBV7-6	TRBJ1-1	-	CASSFFELNTEAFF	TGTGCCAGCAGCTTTTTCGAGTTGAACACTGAAGCTTTCTTT
-	TRBV5-1	TRBJ2-7	-	CASSLVRAPYEQYF	TGCGCCAGCAGCTTGGTCAGGGCACCCTACGAGCAGTACTTC
-	TRBV5-1	TRBJ1-2	-	CASSLPLSGGSGGYTF	TGCGCCAGCAGCTTGCCCCTAAGCGGGGGTTCTGGTGGCTACACCTTC
-	TRBV18	TRBJ2-7	-	CASSPRGGGTSSYEQYF	TGTGCCAGCTCACCCCGCGGTGGAGGGACCAGCTCCTACGAGCAGTACTTC
-	TRBV19	TRBJ1-1	-	CASSIGGGTEAFF	TGTGCCAGTAGTATAGGAGGTGGGACTGAAGCTTTCTTT
-	TRBV7-3	TRBJ2-3	TRBD2	CASSLGLAGPRDTQYF	TGTGCCAGCAGCTTAGGGTTAGCGGGCCCCAGGGATACGCAGTATTTT
-	TRBV7-7	TRBJ2-1	-	CASSLTRNNEQFF	TGTGCCAGCAGCTTAACGCGGAACAATGAGCAGTTCTTC
-	TRBV7-2	TRBJ2-3	TRBD2	CASSRGLAGADTQYF	TGTGCCAGCAGCCGGGGACTAGCGGGGGCAGATACGCAGTATTTT
once	TRBV28	TRBJ2-5	-	CASSPQLETQYF	TGTGCCAGCAGTCCACAGCTTGAGACCCAGTACTTC
-	TRBV6-1	TRBJ2-3	TRBD2	CASSGNWGGDNTDTQYF	TGTGCCAGCAGTGGGAACTGGGGAGGGGATAACACAGATACGCAGTATTTT
-	TRBV6-6	TRBJ1-2	-	CASSYPRQGNYGYTF	TGTGCCAGCAGTTATCCCCGCCAGGGTAACTATGGCTACACCTTC
-	TRBV9	TRBJ1-2	-	CASSQSGGLTSYTF	TGTGCCAGCAGCCAATCGGGGGGGCTCACGAGCTACACCTTC
-	TRBV6-5	TRBJ2-1	TRBD2	CASSMGLAGGDEQFF	TGTGCCAGCAGTATGGGACTAGCGGGAGGAGATGAGCAGTTCTTC
-	TRBV7-9	TRBJ2-1	TRBD1	CASSWSGQGLRNEQFF	TGTGCCAGCAGTTGGAGCGGACAGGGTCTCCGCAATGAGCAGTTCTTC
-	TRBV6-1	TRBJ2-3	TRBD1	CASGTGWGTDTQYF	TGTGCCAGCGGGACAGGATGGGGCACAGATACGCAGTATTTT
once	TRBV10-3	TRBJ2-5	TRBD2	CAISDSYTAPAGGGETQYF	TGTGCCATCAGTGACTCCTATACCGCCCCAGCGGGAGGGGGGGAGACCCAGTACTTC
-	TRBV21-1	TRBJ1-5	-	CASSSGQGISNQPQHF	TGTGCCAGCAGCAGCGGACAGGGGATAAGCAATCAGCCCCAGCATTTT
-	TRBV6-5	TRBJ2-3	TRBD2	CASSYMGGGANTQYF	TGTGCCAGCAGTTATATGGGCGGGGGGGCTAATACGCAGTATTTT
few	TRBV7-3	TRBJ1-2	-	CASSFARGGYGYTF	TGTGCCAGCAGCTTCGCACGCGGCGGCTATGGCTACACCTTC
-	TRBV7-3	TRBJ2-1	TRBD1	CASSTTGQGAYNEQFF	TGTGCCAGCAGCACGACGGGACAGGGCGCCTACAATGAGCAGTTCTTC
-	TRBV5-6	TRBJ2-1	TRBD2	CASSSRGGEGKQFF	TGTGCCAGCAGCTCTCGCGGGGGGGAAGGTAAGCAGTTCTTC
-	TRBV2	TRBJ2-3	-	CASSRTASTDTQYF	TGTGCCAGCAGTCGGACAGCTAGCACAGATACGCAGTATTTT
-	TRBV9	TRBJ1-2	TRBD1	CASSPLTGGYYGYTF	TGTGCCAGCAGCCCCCTGACAGGGGGGTACTATGGCTACACCTTC
-	TRBV5-4	TRBJ2-7	-	CASSLDRVSYEQYF	TGTGCCAGCAGCTTGGACAGGGTCTCCTACGAGCAGTACTTC
-	TRBV13	TRBJ2-2	TRBD2	CASSLGFWTSGNTGELFF	TGTGCCAGCAGCTTAGGTTTTTGGACTAGCGGGAACACCGGGGAGCTGTTTTTT
once	TRBV9	TRBJ1-2	-	CASSVVSGEGGYTF	TGTGCCAGCAGCGTAGTATCCGGGGAGGGTGGCTACACCTTC
-	TRBV21-1	TRBJ2-7	-	CASSKAGRQGIDCSYEQYF	TGTGCCAGCAGCAAAGCGGGTCGGCAGGGGATCGATTGCTCCTACGAGCAGTACTTC
-	TRBV2	TRBJ1-5	TRBD1	CASKQGQGIGNQPQHF	TGTGCCAGTAAACAGGGACAGGGGATAGGCAATCAGCCCCAGCATTTT
-	TRBV5-4	TRBJ2-7	-	CASSNYKSSYEQYF	TGTGCCAGCAGCAACTACAAGAGCTCCTACGAGCAGTACTTC
-	TRBV6-1	TRBJ1-5	TRBD1	CASQKDRVGQPQHF	TGTGCCAGCCAAAAAGACAGGGTAGGTCAGCCCCAGCATTTT
-	TRBV5-1	TRBJ2-3	TRBD2	CASTLLAGGGDTQYF	TGCGCCAGCACCCTTCTAGCGGGAGGTGGAGATACGCAGTATTTT
-	TRBV5-1	TRBJ2-3	TRBD2	CASSLGTSGRDTQYF	TGCGCCAGCAGCTTGGGGACTAGCGGGAGGGATACGCAGTATTTT
-	TRBV9	TRBJ1-2	-	CASSPQTVGGYTF	TGTGCCAGCAGCCCCCAGACAGTCGGAGGCTACACCTTC
-	TRBV7-2	TRBJ1-6	TRBD1	CASSLHGQGNNSPLHF	TGTGCCAGCAGCCTTCACGGACAGGGGAATAATTCACCCCTCCACTTT
-	TRBV6-4	TRBJ2-6	-	CASSLCYSRQSRANVLTF	TGTGCCAGCAGTCTATGCTACTCACGACAAAGTCGGGCCAACGTCCTGACTTTC
-	TRBV7-9	TRBJ2-2	-	CASSRDGTRNTGELFF	TGTGCCAGCAGCCGAGATGGGACTCGGAACACCGGGGAGCTGTTTTTT
-	TRBV4-1	TRBJ2-2	-	CASSFHGELFF	TGCGCCAGCAGCTTCCACGGGGAGCTGTTTTTT
-	TRBV5-8	TRBJ2-7	-	CASLPRGYEQYF	TGTGCCAGCCTGCCCAGGGGCTACGAGCAGTACTTC
-	TRBV18	TRBJ1-1	-	CASSLGQLRTEAFF	TGTGCCAGCTCGCTTGGACAGCTTCGGACTGAAGCTTTCTTT
-	TRBV6-1	TRBJ2-5	-	CASTLSLGETQYF	TGTGCCAGCACCCTGTCCCTAGGAGAGACCCAGTACTTC
-	TRBV7-2	TRBJ2-3	-	CASSKGLTTDTQYF	TGTGCCAGCAGTAAGGGACTGACCACAGATACGCAGTATTTT
-	TRBV4-2	TRBJ2-1	TRBD2	CASSQEYGGAAYNEQFF	TGTGCCAGCAGCCAAGAGTACGGGGGGGCTGCCTACAATGAGCAGTTCTTC
-	TRBV5-1	TRBJ2-2	-	CASSFRGKDGELFF	TGCGCCAGCAGCTTCCGGGGGAAGGACGGGGAGCTGTTTTTT
-	TRBV2	TRBJ2-7	TRBD2	CASEGLAGSYEQYF	TGTGCCAGCGAGGGACTAGCGGGCTCCTACGAGCAGTACTTC
-	TRBV4-1	TRBJ1-1	-	CASSQDVRRMNTEAFF	TGCGCCAGCAGCCAAGATGTAAGGAGGATGAACACTGAAGCTTTCTTT
-	TRBV5-1	TRBJ2-7	TRBD2	CASSLGGLAGLYEQYF	TGCGCCAGCAGCTTGGGAGGACTAGCGGGCCTTTACGAGCAGTACTTC
-	TRBV29-1	TRBJ1-3	-	CSVQRSYSGNTIYF	TGCAGCGTTCAACGGAGCTACTCTGGAAACACCATATATTTT
-	TRBV4-1	TRBJ2-3	TRBD2	CASSQAVAGVRTDTQYF	TGCGCCAGCAGCCAAGCGGTAGCGGGAGTGCGGACAGATACGCAGTATTTT
-	TRBV6-1	TRBJ1-6	-	CASSDTGTPNSPLHF	TGTGCCAGCAGCGATACCGGGACACCTAATTCACCCCTCCACTTT
-	TRBV10-3	TRBJ2-2	-	CAISESVEQLGTGELFF	TGTGCCATCAGTGAGTCGGTAGAACAGTTGGGCACCGGGGAGCTGTTTTTT
-	TRBV11-3	TRBJ2-1	-	CASSLVGGVGNEQFF	TGTGCCAGCAGCTTAGTGGGGGGAGTAGGCAATGAGCAGTTCTTC
-	TRBV5-4	TRBJ2-5	-	CASSLWGGAVTQYF	TGTGCCAGCAGCTTGTGGGGGGGGGCGGTGACCCAGTACTTC
-	TRBV5-8	TRBJ2-5	TRBD2	CASSFQKGTSGRQTQYF	TGTGCCAGCAGCTTCCAAAAAGGGACTAGCGGGAGACAGACCCAGTACTTC
-	TRBV5-3	TRBJ2-1	-	CARLPVAPFYEQFF	TGTGCCAGACTACCGGTAGCTCCTTTTTACGAGCAGTTCTTC
-	TRBV15	TRBJ2-5	TRBD1	CATSLGAVRGLVLAREETQYF	TGTGCCACCAGCCTAGGAGCGGTCAGGGGGCTAGTTCTAGCTAGGGAAGAGACCCAGTACTTC
-	TRBV12-5	TRBJ1-5	-	CASGLGTGGYQPQHF	TGTGCTAGTGGTTTGGGGACCGGGGGGTATCAGCCCCAGCATTTT
-	TRBV20-1	TRBJ2-5	-	CSAAVGETQYF	TGCAGTGCTGCTGTCGGAGAGACCCAGTACTTC
-	TRBV7-6	TRBJ2-2	-	CASSPSANTGELFF	TGTGCCAGCAGCCCCAGTGCGAACACCGGGGAGCTGTTTTTT
-	TRBV7-7	TRBJ2-1	-	CASSLTGSSYNEQFF	TGTGCCAGCAGTCTCACAGGTAGCTCCTACAATGAGCAGTTCTTC